The 7 T cell receptor beta chains presented below share a single source sample, sequenced in a study of T cell repertoires in cytomegalovirus infection. TCRdb itself ran the reads through MiXCR, one entry per CDR3 protein. The data contain hundreds of thousands of distinct CDR3 sequences, 42% of them singletons. The antigens these receptors bind are not known. The source material was cultured PBMCs, sampled from culture after CMV antigen stimulation. The receptors come from a human donor in good health (CMV status not recorded). Some clones in this sample may be carry-over from other donors' samples.

This clonotype was observed a few times. This chain uses TRBV6-1 with TRBJ2-6; D call uncertain. CDR3 length: 18 residues. V shed 2 bases and J shed 0 bases, with 14 bases lying between them. Germline V gene sequence: CDR1 MNHNS, CDR2 SASEGT. This CDR3 reads CASSELDISRSGANVLTF. In DNA form, the CDR3 reads TGTGCCAGCAGTGAATTAGACATAAGCCGCTCTGGGGCCAACGTCCTGACTTTC.

This clonotype has just a few counts. The CDR3 nucleotides are TGTGCCAGCAGGTACCAGCTGGGGGAAGCTGGGGCCAACGTCCTGACTTTC. Its translation is CASRYQLGEAGANVLTF. The gene calls are TRBV2 and TRBJ2-6; perhaps D is TRBD1 or TRBD2 (5 bases each). Germline values: CDR1 SNHLY, CDR2 FYNNEI. Trimming removed 6 bases from V and 2 bases from J, with 17 bases in between. CDR3 length equals 17 residues.

J is TRBJ2-7 and V is TRBV12-3 or TRBV12-4, with D maybe TRBD1 (5 bases). The CDR3 is 13 amino acids. The V gene lost 3 bases and the J gene lost 6 bases, with 12 bases spanning the gap. CDR3 loop: CASSFVFRGEQYF. In DNA form, the CDR3 reads TGTGCCAGCAGTTTTGTTTTTAGGGGCGAGCAGTACTTC.

The sample holds a few counts of this clonotype. The chain carries TRBV12-3 or TRBV12-4 and TRBJ1-6; 11 nucleotides line up with TRBD1. The J segment lost 7 bases and the V segment lost 8 bases, leaving 16 bases of the junction unmatched. CDR3 length: 18 residues. CDR3: CASALGSGTGGKNSPLHF. The CDR3 nucleotides read TGTGCCAGCGCTTTGGGGTCTGGGACAGGGGGTAAGAATTCACCCCTCCACTTT.

This clonotype appeared once. The V and J genes are TRBV15 and TRBJ2-7; no firm D call. Per the germline V gene, CDR1 is LNHNV and CDR2 is YYDKDF (reference sequence). The V gene lost 3 bases and the J gene lost 3 bases, with 9 bases spanning the gap. The CDR3 extends over 13 amino acids. CDR3: CATSSLANYEQYF. CDR3 DNA: TGTGCCACCAGCAGCTTGGCTAACTACGAGCAGTACTTC.

The chain employs TRBV3-1 and TRBJ2-7; TRBD2 is a possible D gene (6 bases). The CDR3 length is 16 residues. Trimming removed 0 bases from V and 2 bases from J, with 14 bases in between. Germline V gene lookup returns CDR1 LGHDT and CDR2 YNNKEL (reference sequence). This CDR3 reads CASSQDISGPTYEQYF. The DNA of the CDR3 is TGTGCCAGCAGCCAAGATATTAGCGGACCAACCTACGAGCAGTACTTC.

The chain employs TRBV10-3 and TRBJ2-7, with TRBD2 matching over 9 bases. CDR3 length equals 16 residues. Losses at the gene ends were 5 bases for V and 7 bases for J; bases not matched to a gene: 15. Per germline, CDR1 ENHRY and CDR2 SYGVKD. The CDR3 loop reads CAISSGGVAGVGEQYF. The DNA for the CDR3 is TGTGCCATCAGTTCCGGGGGGGTAGCGGGAGTTGGTGAGCAGTACTTC.